A selection of T cell receptor beta chains follows, all from one sample in a study of T-cell reconstitution after alpha-beta-depleted transplantation in children. MiXCR was run by TCRdb on the PCR reads, yielding one entry per CDR3 protein. This sample has about 240,000 distinct CDR3 sequences, with around 12% found just once. This material consisted of PBMCs from the stem cell graft donor, taken from the stem cell graft. Receptor source: a human donor who donated a stem cell graft to a child with acute lymphoblastic leukemia. Each CDR3 is given with its conserved first and last residue. Fields, in order: V gene, CDR3 protein.

TRBV19,CASTKREITDTQYF
TRBV20-1,CSATPQIHTQYF
TRBV3-1,CASSQVVDPHLAKNIQYF
TRBV20-1,CSAASGRATDTQYF
TRBV18,CASSPQGRNEQFF
TRBV12-3/TRBV12-4,CASTPNGRGTFF
TRBV5-1,CASSLGRVDSGNTIYF
TRBV7-9,CASISSGSNTGELFF
TRBV7-2,CASSPHRPF
TRBV9,CASTSGTFNTGELFF
TRBV28,CASPGGQGSPEAFF
TRBV12-3/TRBV12-4,CASSLAGEKLFF
TRBV6-2/TRBV6-3,CASSYHGAGELFF
TRBV7-2,CASSSQRAGEKLFF
TRBV7-8,CASSLAHRSSGNTIYF
TRBV5-5,CASSLGGTNQPQHF
TRBV7-2,CASSPIGGNTDTQYF
TRBV10-3,CAISETRGSYEQYF
TRBV29-1,CSVLDSLNTEAFF
TRBV5-1,CASSLETAAQETQYF
TRBV5-1,CASSSGTGTRSSYNEQFF
TRBV28,CASSFRLAASYEQYF
TRBV6-5,CASSYSDTYEQYF
TRBV11-2,CASSPEPGQKGGKLFF
TRBV18,CASSSGTVSTDTQYF
TRBV20-1,CSAPRDRRDTEAFF
TRBV28,CASSFSGGAYEQYF
TRBV25-1,CASSESPEREFSPDTQYF
TRBV4-3,CASSQDPGGQGANVLTF
TRBV27,CASSFALASPYEQYF
TRBV20-1,CSARDIVAEYEQYF
TRBV30,CAWGPFGEGEQFF
TRBV11-1,CASSLTALLTGDGDHEQYF
TRBV5-6,CASSLPGQGGSPLHF
TRBV20-1,CSAPAGLAGFYEQYF
TRBV5-5,CASSLGGVTEVWSSPLHF
TRBV9,CASSVRQGLHNEQFF
TRBV6-1,CASSDVGKNDVQYF
TRBV12-3/TRBV12-4,CASSAGTAAELFF
TRBV12-3/TRBV12-4,CASRATGRSFEFF
TRBV18,CASPPPMAGGTDTQYF
TRBV4-3,CASSLGVGAGISPLHF
TRBV6-1,CASSEQGGQPQHF
TRBV7-8,CASSLGVGPGETQYF
TRBV20-1,CSARVPSGDMLNQPQHF
TRBV20-1,CSASLPRGILGEQYF
TRBV12-3/TRBV12-4,CASSPGARVQETQYF
TRBV12-3/TRBV12-4,CASSPGLAGKTQYF
TRBV7-2,CASSSRRGTFEKLFF
TRBV12-3/TRBV12-4,CASSYRGTEPQHF
TRBV20-1,CSARTGETTVPYDTDTQYF
TRBV5-1,CASSSTSGTAYGYTF
TRBV10-3,CAIRTSGVYNEQFF